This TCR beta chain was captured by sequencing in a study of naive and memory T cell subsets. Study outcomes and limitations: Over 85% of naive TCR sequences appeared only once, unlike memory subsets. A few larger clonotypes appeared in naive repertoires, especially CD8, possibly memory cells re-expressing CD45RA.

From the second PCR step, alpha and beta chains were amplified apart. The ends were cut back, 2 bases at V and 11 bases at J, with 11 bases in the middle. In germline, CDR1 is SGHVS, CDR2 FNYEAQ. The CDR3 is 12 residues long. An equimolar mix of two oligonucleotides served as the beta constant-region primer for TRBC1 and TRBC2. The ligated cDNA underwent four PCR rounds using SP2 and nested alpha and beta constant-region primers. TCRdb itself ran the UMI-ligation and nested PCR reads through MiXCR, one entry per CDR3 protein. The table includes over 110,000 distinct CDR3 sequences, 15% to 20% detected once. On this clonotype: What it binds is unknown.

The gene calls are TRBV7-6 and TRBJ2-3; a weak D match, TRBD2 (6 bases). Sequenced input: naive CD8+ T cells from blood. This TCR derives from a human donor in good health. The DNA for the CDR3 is TGTGCCAGCAGCTTATGGCGGGGCATGCAGTATTTT. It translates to CASSLWRGMQYF.